Listed here are 4 T cell receptor beta chains from one sample, sequenced in a study of T cell responses to AZD1222 COVID-19 vaccine. Some clones are missing from TCRdb's copy, which holds only in-frame ones; the method was immunoSEQ multiplex PCR. The sample records over 100,000 clones, roughly 90% being singletons. The sample was peripheral blood, taken on day 0 of AZD1222 vaccination. The receptors derive from an adult in good health.

This clone was counted a few times. The chain couples TRBV11-1 to TRBJ1-2; 7 bases are shared with TRBD1. This CDR3 contains 15 residues. Germline CDR1 SGHAT, CDR2 FQDESV (reference sequence). The V segment lost 2 bases and the J segment 4 bases; nucleotides outside the gene matches: 7. In DNA form, the CDR3 reads TGTGCCAGCAGCTTAACCGACAGGGATGCCTATGGCTACACCTTC. The encoded protein is CASSLTDRDAYGYTF.

The V gene is TRBV5-4, the J gene TRBJ2-3; D remains ambiguous. In germline, CDR1 is SGHNT, CDR2 YYREEE (reference sequence). This CDR3 comprises 14 residues. V was trimmed by 1 base and J by 1 base, leaving 7 bases between them. This chain's CDR3 is CASSLKGGTDTQYF. The CDR3 DNA reads as TGTGCCAGCAGCTTGAAGGGCGGCACAGATACGCAGTATTTT.

This clone was counted once. The rearrangement links TRBV25-1 to TRBJ1-2; D not resolved. V lost 2 bases, J lost 1 base, and 5 bases lay in between. The CDR3 loop spans 13 amino acids. Germline V gives CDR1 MGHDK, CDR2 SYGVNS. This chain's CDR3 is CASSEGVNYGYTF. CDR3 DNA sequence: TGTGCCAGCAGTGAAGGAGTTAACTATGGCTACACCTTC.

The chain recombines TRBV2 with TRBJ2-1; 9 bases are a match to TRBD2. The CDR3 contains 17 residues. Germline CDR1 SNHLY, CDR2 FYNNEI. V was pared by 5 bases and J by 7 bases, with 15 bases of the junction left unmatched. CDR3 nucleotide sequence: TGTGCCAGCAGTCTCAGGACTAGCGCGCCTAGGGTGAATGAGCAGTTCTTC. Translated, it gives CASSLRTSAPRVNEQFF.